This entry lists 2 T cell receptor beta chains sequenced from one sample in a study of blood T cell repertoires in COVID-19. Only in-frame clones appear in the TCRdb table, and some are missing; sequencing was by immunoSEQ multiplex PCR. The data show some 25,000 clones, around 87% seen once. The specimen sequenced was peripheral blood. The receptors here all came from a man in his forties or fifties with active COVID-19.

The rearrangement uses TRBV11-2 and TRBJ1-3, with TRBD1 as a possible D gene (5 bases). The CDR3 consists of 16 residues. Deletions cut 1 base from V and 5 bases from J, with 15 bases between. Germline CDR1 and CDR2: SGHAT and FQNNGV. CDR3 region: CASSLGRGNLRNTIYF. As DNA, the CDR3 is TGTGCCAGCAGCTTAGGCCGGGGGAATCTCAGAAACACCATATATTTT.

The rearrangement links TRBV6-5 to TRBJ1-4; 8 bases are shared with TRBD1. The V segment lost 7 bases and the J segment 8 bases; nucleotides outside the gene matches: 9. Germline V gene data show CDR1 as MNHEY and CDR2 as SVGAGI. CDR3 length equals 14 residues. CDR3 in DNA: TGTGCCAGCAACATCAGGGGGCTTCAAGAAAAACTGTTTTTT. Translating it yields CASNIRGLQEKLFF.